This TCR beta chain was identified in a study of blood T cell repertoires in COVID-19. Study-level background: Whether acute or convalescent, the COVID-19 samples came from the United States, Italy and Spain.

Across fewer than 25 US areas, participants ranged in age from about 18 to 90 years. TCRdb's table, derived via immunoSEQ multiplex PCR, lists solely in-frame clones and lacks some. This table has over 150,000 clones, approximately 88% appearing once. The CDR3 loop spans 15 amino acids. The germline V gene encodes CDR1 LGHNA and CDR2 YNFKEQ. The trim removed 1 base at V and 2 bases at J, leaving 5 bases unmatched. Sequenced sample: PBMCs or T cells enriched from blood (not recorded which). The sequence derives from a young woman who had recovered from COVID-19. The chain employs TRBV4-2 and TRBJ2-7, with 7 nucleotides matching TRBD2. DNA of the CDR3: TGTGCCAGCAGCCAAGTGAGCGGGGAGACCTACGAGCAGTACTTC. Its translation: CASSQVSGETYEQYF.